The clone carrying this TCR beta chain showed up just a few times. Antigen unknown. The sample belongs to a study of Graves' ophthalmopathy and Graves' hyperthyroidism. The V gene lost 3 bases and the J gene lost 5 bases, with 9 bases spanning the gap. CDR1 is GTSNPN and CDR2 is SVGIG in the germline V gene (reference sequence). The CDR3 totals 12 residues. Pregnant or lactating patients and those with other autoimmune diseases or uncontrolled infections were excluded. Thyroid ultrasound, orbital computed tomography, TRAb, serum thyroxine and clinical symptoms formed the basis of diagnosis. Using RNA transcripts, the TCR beta CDR3 regions were amplified. The library came from an HTBI-primed first-round RT-PCR and a second-round multiplex PCR. TCRdb ran MiXCR on the multiplex PCR reads and lists one entry per CDR3 protein. The data show about 500,000 distinct CDR3 sequences, approximately 14% seen once.

Study-wide findings and caveats: At less than 71% sensitivity and 72% to 75% specificity, the model predicted progression of the ophthalmopathy.

The chain links TRBV30 to TRBJ2-3, with D uncertain. This clonotype originated in a woman aged 25 to 39 with Graves' ophthalmopathy. Sequencing input: blood. The CDR3 DNA reads TGTGCCTGGAGGGCAACGGGAGATACGCAGTATTTT. It is translated as CAWRATGDTQYF.